The next 2 T cell receptor beta chains were all read from a single sample in a study of read filtering for tumor transcriptome and immune sequencing. This library used roughly 370 ng RNA and molecular barcoded adaptors spanning alpha/delta and beta/gamma chains. Using its own MiXCR run on the reads, TCRdb lists one record per CDR3 protein. The sample yields some 130,000 distinct CDR3 sequences, approximately 13% seen once. Sequencing was done on a sample of a population of CD138-negative cells sorted from bone marrow. Every receptor here comes from a donor at least 40 years old with multiple myeloma.

This clonotype was seen only a few times. The rearrangement uses TRBV10-3 and TRBJ1-1, with 8 bases identical to TRBD1. The V gene end was trimmed by 3 bases and the J gene end by 0 bases; junction bases not matched to a gene: 3. CDR3 length: 15 residues. Germline CDR1 reads ENHRY; CDR2 reads SYGVKD. This chain's CDR3 is CAISERTGMNTEAFF. CDR3 nucleotide sequence: TGTGCCATCAGTGAAAGGACAGGGATGAACACTGAAGCTTTCTTT.

This clonotype turned up a few times. A clone one base away is much larger, so this may be a read error. The gene calls are TRBV7-9 and TRBJ2-1; D call uncertain. The CDR3 is 18 amino acids. Germline V gene data show CDR1 as SEHNR and CDR2 as FQNEAQ (reference sequence). Trimming left V 4 bases short and J 3 bases short, with 22 bases between. The DNA for the CDR3 is TGTGCCAGCAGCTCCCAAACGCGAGAAGGGAATTTCTACAATGAGCAGTTCTTC. Its translation is CASSSQTREGNFYNEQFF.